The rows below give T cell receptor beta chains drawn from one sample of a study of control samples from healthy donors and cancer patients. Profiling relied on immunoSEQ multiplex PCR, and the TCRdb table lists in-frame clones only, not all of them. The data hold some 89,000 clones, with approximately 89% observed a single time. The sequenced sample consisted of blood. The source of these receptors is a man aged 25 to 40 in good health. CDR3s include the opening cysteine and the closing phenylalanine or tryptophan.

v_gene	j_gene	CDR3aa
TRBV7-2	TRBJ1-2	CASSLGGAGGYGYTF
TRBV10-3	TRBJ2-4	CAIIPPGPHPPKNIQYF
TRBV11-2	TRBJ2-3	CASSLTTDTQYF
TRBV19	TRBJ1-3	CASSTRDIRFYSGNTIYF
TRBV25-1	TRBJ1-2	CASSEWGTGKLGYTF
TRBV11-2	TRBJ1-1	CASSSRDPTWTEAFF
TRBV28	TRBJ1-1	CASTGLGAKGKNTEAFF
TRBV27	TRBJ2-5	CASSFSQRETQYF
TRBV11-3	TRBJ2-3	CASSLGYSGGTDTQYF
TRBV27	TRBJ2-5	CASSSAYQETQYF
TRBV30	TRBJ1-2	CAYWTGWAYGYTF
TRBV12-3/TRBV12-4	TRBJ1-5	CASSGAGPQHF
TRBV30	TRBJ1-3	CAWRGDGNTIYF
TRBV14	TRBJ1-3	CASSQRTGPSGGTIYF
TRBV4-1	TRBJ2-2	CASSQVRGQGNTGELFF
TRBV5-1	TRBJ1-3	CASSLAGTGWNTIYF
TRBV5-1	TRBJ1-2	CASSLDREGGYTF
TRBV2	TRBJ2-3	CASRIAGDGGTDTQYF
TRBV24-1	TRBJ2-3	CASRGGTDTQYF
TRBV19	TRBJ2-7	CASMGFRGEQYF
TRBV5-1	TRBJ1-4	CASSFDISSATNEKLFF
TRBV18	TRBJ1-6	CASSPDRGNSPLHF
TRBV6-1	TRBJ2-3	CASSEEEGLATDTQYF
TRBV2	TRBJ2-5	CASSERQQETQYF
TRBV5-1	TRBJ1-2	CASSLEGRYGYTF
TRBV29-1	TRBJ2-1	CSVGVNNEQFF
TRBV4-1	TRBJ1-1	CASSQNTRDRSMNTEAFF
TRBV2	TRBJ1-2	CASRPEATGNYGYTF
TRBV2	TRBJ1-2	CASTLDREHTF
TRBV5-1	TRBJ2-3	CASSLAGSSTDTQYF
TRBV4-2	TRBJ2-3	CASSPGQRLTDTQYF
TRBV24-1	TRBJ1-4	CATSDTRGRDEKLFF
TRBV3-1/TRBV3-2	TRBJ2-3	CASSVAGSTDTQYF
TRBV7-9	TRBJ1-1	CASRYTGEGTEAFF
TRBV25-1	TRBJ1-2	CASSEYIPGGENYGYTF
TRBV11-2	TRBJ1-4	CASSSRQINEKLFF
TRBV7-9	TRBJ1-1	CASSLSQGRGPRTEAFF
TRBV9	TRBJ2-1	CASSASYNEQFF
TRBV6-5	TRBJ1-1	CASSKNTEAFF
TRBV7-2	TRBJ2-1	CASSRTGPTNNEQFF
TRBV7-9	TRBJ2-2	CASSAQRGTPGATGELFF
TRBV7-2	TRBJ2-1	CASSLGQGSPSYNEQFF
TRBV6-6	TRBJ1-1	CASSYSRVRSEAFF
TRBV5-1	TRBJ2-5	CASSPGLASQETQYF
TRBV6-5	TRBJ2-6	CASSYSFGAGANVLTF
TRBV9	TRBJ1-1	CASSPRTENTEAFF
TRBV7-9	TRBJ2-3	CASSLGASGGGTDTQYF
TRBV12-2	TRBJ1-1	CASRSTGIHTEAFF
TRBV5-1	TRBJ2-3	CASSLQTSGFTDTQYF
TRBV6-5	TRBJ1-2	CASSYSGQGVDYGYTF
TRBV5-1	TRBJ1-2	CASSPSVLRGSYGYTF
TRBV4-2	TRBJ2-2	CASSQLTGGRGGELFF
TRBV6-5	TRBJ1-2	CASSKGAGRGGYTF
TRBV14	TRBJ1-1	CAMGNQDSPNRNTEAFF
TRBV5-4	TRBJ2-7	CASSTRGPIEDEQYF
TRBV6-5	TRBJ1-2	CASSYVSGAGGYGYTF